This record looks at one TCR beta chain sequence and its context. Its antigen specificity is not known. No quality values exist for individual bases; no much larger clone is one base distant. For CDR1 and CDR2, the germline V gene (reference sequence) lists LGHDT and YNNKEL. The CDR3 holds 18 amino acids from the cysteine to the phenylalanine. Of the read, only the CDR3 DNA is kept; its 54 bases are in frame from base 1. Trimming takes 2 bases off V and 6 bases off J; junction bases not matched to a gene: 14. This sample was sequenced with an Illumina HiSeq 2500. TCR beta libraries were prepared by quantitative 5'-RACE with molecular barcodes. The paper's data handling went like this. To identify disease-linked TCR variants, a new computational method was used, one built on a probabilistic model of VDJ rearrangement. TCRdb's own reprocessing of the public reads used fastp at Q25 and MiXCR and kept productive beta chains. Each record represents a unique CDR3 protein, reported with the most common genes and DNA among its rows. These V and J calls are TCRdb output, not the study's own analysis. The sample yields around 140,000 distinct CDR3 sequences; about 10% were counted once. The ten largest clones take up 4.1% of the sample.

The sample comes from a study of CD8 T cells in ankylosing spondylitis (dated by TCRdb to the late 2010s). With regard to the full study: The study set out to find disease-linked TCR variants by profiling T cell receptor beta repertoires in ankylosing spondylitis patients and healthy donors. The full study cohort comprised 25 ankylosing spondylitis patients and 85 to 120 healthy donors. Samples of peripheral blood were taken, and for ankylosing spondylitis patients, synovial fluid was collected as well. The paper's findings and limits, for the study overall: Blood from ankylosing spondylitis patients appeared to be characterized by a TCR beta motif made up of seven or eight highly homologous amino acid variants. A CD8+ phenotype was shown by the disease-linked clones, which were found at relatively low frequencies in peripheral blood. According to the report, matched synovial fluid samples from ankylosing spondylitis patients were significantly enriched for the disease-linked clones. Some motif variants were previously reported in synovial fluid and blood of reactive arthritis patients, suggesting common disease-initiation mechanisms.

Material: blood, either unsorted or a sorted T cell fraction (not recorded which). The chain links TRBV3-1 with TRBJ2-1, with 9 middle bases fitting TRBD2. The sequence was collected from a female donor with ankylosing spondylitis or in good health (not recorded which). The nucleotides read TGTGCCAGCAGCCAACAGGGGTTCACGGGACTAGCAATCAATGAGCAGTTCTTC. Its protein is CASSQQGFTGLAINEQFF.